The rows below give T cell receptor beta chains drawn from one sample of a study of blood T cell repertoires in COVID-19. TCRdb keeps only in-frame clones here, not all; method: immunoSEQ multiplex PCR. The data contain tens of thousands of clones, roughly 70% of them singletons. Sequencing input: peripheral blood. The receptors shown here come from a woman in her 70s with acute or convalescent COVID-19. CDR3s include the opening cysteine and the closing phenylalanine or tryptophan. D genes are given only for firm matches. Only some rows state a clone size, as once, few, many or a class for expanded clones.

J gene: TRBJ2-1
clone size: .
V gene: TRBV7-2
D gene: TRBD1
CDR3 DNA: TGTGCCAGCAGCCACAAAGGGACAGCCAGCTCCTACAATGAGCAGTTCTTC
CDR3 protein: CASSHKGTASSYNEQFF

J gene: TRBJ1-4
clone size: .
V gene: TRBV4-2
D gene: .
CDR3 DNA: TGTGCCAGCAGCCTGAACCCTTTCGATAGTGAAGAAAAACTGTTTTTT
CDR3 protein: CASSLNPFDSEEKLFF

J gene: TRBJ1-6
clone size: few
V gene: TRBV30
D gene: .
CDR3 DNA: TGTGCCTGGAGTGTACTCGGAGGCAATTCACCCCTCCACTTT
CDR3 protein: CAWSVLGGNSPLHF

J gene: TRBJ1-1
clone size: few
V gene: TRBV10-1
D gene: .
CDR3 DNA: TGCGCCAGCAGTGAGTCGCGGGGCCGTACCACTGAAGCTTTCTTT
CDR3 protein: CASSESRGRTTEAFF

J gene: TRBJ1-1
clone size: .
V gene: TRBV7-6
D gene: TRBD1
CDR3 DNA: TGTGCCAGCAGCTTAGGGACAGGGGACACTGAAGCTTTCTTT
CDR3 protein: CASSLGTGDTEAFF

J gene: TRBJ1-6
clone size: .
V gene: TRBV6-5
D gene: TRBD1
CDR3 DNA: TGTGCCAGCAGTTACTCGCGGACAGGGGGCCGAACACCCCTCCACTTT
CDR3 protein: CASSYSRTGGRTPLHF

J gene: TRBJ1-1
clone size: .
V gene: TRBV5-4
D gene: .
CDR3 DNA: TGTGCCAGCAGCTTGGCCGAGAGAGGGTCCGAACGGCAAGCTTTCTTT
CDR3 protein: CASSLAERGSERQAFF

J gene: TRBJ2-2
clone size: .
V gene: TRBV2
D gene: TRBD1
CDR3 DNA: TGTGCCAGCAGTCCCGGACAGGGGCGGACCGGGGAGCTGTTTTTT
CDR3 protein: CASSPGQGRTGELFF

J gene: TRBJ2-3
clone size: .
V gene: TRBV6-6
D gene: .
CDR3 DNA: TGTGCCAGCAGTCCCGGAGGTCGCACAGATACGCAGTATTTT
CDR3 protein: CASSPGGRTDTQYF

J gene: TRBJ2-3
clone size: few
V gene: TRBV27
D gene: .
CDR3 DNA: TGTGCCAGCAGTCCACGCTCGGGGGGCGCGCAGTATTTT
CDR3 protein: CASSPRSGGAQYF

J gene: TRBJ2-1
clone size: .
V gene: TRBV10-1
D gene: TRBD2
CDR3 DNA: TGCGCCAGCAGAGCTAGCGGGGGAAATGAGCAGTTCTTC
CDR3 protein: CASRASGGNEQFF

J gene: TRBJ2-3
clone size: .
V gene: TRBV9
D gene: .
CDR3 DNA: TGTGCCAGCAGCGTAGCCTTGGGGGGGGCGGTTGGCACAGATACGCAGTATTTT
CDR3 protein: CASSVALGGAVGTDTQYF

J gene: TRBJ1-2
clone size: .
V gene: TRBV12-3/TRBV12-4
D gene: .
CDR3 DNA: TGTGCCAGCAGTTTGGTGGCCAACTATGGCTACACCTTC
CDR3 protein: CASSLVANYGYTF

J gene: TRBJ2-2
clone size: .
V gene: TRBV6-5
D gene: .
CDR3 DNA: TGTGCCAGCAGTTTAGACACCGGGGAGCTGTTTTTT
CDR3 protein: CASSLDTGELFF

J gene: TRBJ1-5
clone size: .
V gene: TRBV5-5
D gene: TRBD1
CDR3 DNA: TGTGCCAGCAGCTTGGTTGGACAGGGTCATAGTGGCAATCAGCCCCAGCATTTT
CDR3 protein: CASSLVGQGHSGNQPQHF

J gene: TRBJ1-2
clone size: .
V gene: TRBV18
D gene: .
CDR3 DNA: TGTGCCAGCTCACCTGAACAGGGCCGATGGTATGGCTACACCTTC
CDR3 protein: CASSPEQGRWYGYTF

J gene: TRBJ1-3
clone size: .
V gene: TRBV5-1
D gene: .
CDR3 DNA: TGCGCCAGCAGCTTTCTGAGTGGAAACACCATATATTTT
CDR3 protein: CASSFLSGNTIYF

J gene: TRBJ1-2
clone size: .
V gene: TRBV5-1
D gene: TRBD1
CDR3 DNA: TGCGCCAGCAGCCTTCAGGGACAGGGTCGCTATGGCTACACCTTC
CDR3 protein: CASSLQGQGRYGYTF

J gene: TRBJ2-1
clone size: .
V gene: TRBV11-2
D gene: .
CDR3 DNA: TGTGCCAGCAGCTTAGACGTCGGGCAGTTCTTC
CDR3 protein: CASSLDVGQFF

J gene: TRBJ1-3
clone size: .
V gene: TRBV5-4
D gene: .
CDR3 DNA: TGTGCCAGCAGCCCCCGAGGGGGGGTTGGAAACACCATATATTTT
CDR3 protein: CASSPRGGVGNTIYF

J gene: TRBJ2-5
clone size: .
V gene: TRBV5-1
D gene: .
CDR3 DNA: TGCGCCAGCAGCTTTGACAGTCGGGAGACCCAGTACTTC
CDR3 protein: CASSFDSRETQYF

J gene: TRBJ1-3
clone size: many
V gene: TRBV24-1
D gene: .
CDR3 DNA: TGTGCCACCGGGAGGATAGGAGACACCCCTGGAAACACCATATATTTT
CDR3 protein: CATGRIGDTPGNTIYF

J gene: TRBJ2-3
clone size: .
V gene: TRBV27
D gene: .
CDR3 DNA: TGTGCCAGCAGTTTATCTGGCAGCACAGATACGCAGTATTTT
CDR3 protein: CASSLSGSTDTQYF

J gene: TRBJ2-2
clone size: once
V gene: TRBV5-1
D gene: .
CDR3 DNA: TGCGCCAGCAGCTTGGAAGGGGGTAGGACCGGGGAGCTGTTTTTT
CDR3 protein: CASSLEGGRTGELFF

J gene: TRBJ1-5
clone size: .
V gene: TRBV19
D gene: .
CDR3 DNA: TGTGCCAGGGGGGCATTAGGGGAGAGGTATCAGCCCCAGCATTTT
CDR3 protein: CARGALGERYQPQHF

J gene: TRBJ2-5
clone size: .
V gene: TRBV2
D gene: TRBD2
CDR3 DNA: TGTGCCAGCAGTCTCCGGTATTTAGGCGGGGGGGCTGGGGAGACCCAGTACTTC
CDR3 protein: CASSLRYLGGGAGETQYF

J gene: TRBJ1-1
clone size: .
V gene: TRBV2
D gene: TRBD1
CDR3 DNA: TGTGCCAGCAGGGGACAGCAGAACACTGAAGCTTTCTTT
CDR3 protein: CASRGQQNTEAFF

J gene: TRBJ2-3
clone size: .
V gene: TRBV9
D gene: TRBD1
CDR3 DNA: TGTGCCAGCAGCGTAGTGGGACAGGGGGCAGATACGCAGTATTTT
CDR3 protein: CASSVVGQGADTQYF

J gene: TRBJ1-1
clone size: .
V gene: TRBV5-4
D gene: .
CDR3 DNA: TGTGCCAGCAGCTTGGGGGGGGGTTATGAGACTGAAGCTTTCTTT
CDR3 protein: CASSLGGGYETEAFF

J gene: TRBJ2-1
clone size: few
V gene: TRBV12-5
D gene: .
CDR3 DNA: TGTGCTAGTGGTGAAAGGGCGGACAGCTCCTACAATGAGCAGTTCTTC
CDR3 protein: CASGERADSSYNEQFF

J gene: TRBJ2-2
clone size: .
V gene: TRBV19
D gene: TRBD1
CDR3 DNA: TGTGCCAGTAGTACGGACAGGGGGCCCATCGGGGAGCTGTTTTTT
CDR3 protein: CASSTDRGPIGELFF

J gene: TRBJ2-5
clone size: .
V gene: TRBV7-7
D gene: .
CDR3 DNA: TGTGCCAGCAGCTTACTAGGCCTCCAAGAGACCCAGTACTTC
CDR3 protein: CASSLLGLQETQYF

J gene: TRBJ1-5
clone size: .
V gene: TRBV11-3
D gene: TRBD1
CDR3 DNA: TGTGCCAGCAGCTTAGAGAGGTTTAGCGGCAGGGGGCAAGTAAAGCAGCCCCAGCATTTT
CDR3 protein: CASSLERFSGRGQVKQPQHF

J gene: TRBJ2-5
clone size: .
V gene: TRBV18
D gene: .
CDR3 DNA: TGTGCCAGCTCACCAAGGGAGCAAGAGACCCAGTACTTC
CDR3 protein: CASSPREQETQYF

J gene: TRBJ1-1
clone size: once
V gene: TRBV3-1/TRBV3-2
D gene: .
CDR3 DNA: TGTGCCAGCAGCCAAGATGGCGGGGGCCGGGAAAACACTGAAGCTTTCTTT
CDR3 protein: CASSQDGGGRENTEAFF

J gene: TRBJ2-2
clone size: .
V gene: TRBV3-1/TRBV3-2
D gene: TRBD1
CDR3 DNA: TGTGCCAGCAGCCAAACTTTAAGTCCCGGGACAGCCAACACCGGGGAGCTGTTTTTT
CDR3 protein: CASSQTLSPGTANTGELFF

J gene: TRBJ2-2
clone size: .
V gene: TRBV12-5
D gene: TRBD2
CDR3 DNA: TGTGCTAGTGGTTTGGTACTGAGTACTACTAGCGGGGGCGTGAACACCGGGGAGCTGTTTTTT
CDR3 protein: CASGLVLSTTSGGVNTGELFF

J gene: TRBJ1-4
clone size: .
V gene: TRBV5-4
D gene: TRBD1
CDR3 DNA: TGTGCCAGCAGCTTGGGAGGGACAGGGAGAGAAAAACTGTTTTTT
CDR3 protein: CASSLGGTGREKLFF

J gene: TRBJ1-5
clone size: .
V gene: TRBV28
D gene: TRBD1
CDR3 DNA: TGTGCCAGCAGTATCCCAAAGGGACAGCCAAACCAGCATTTT
CDR3 protein: CASSIPKGQPNQHF

J gene: TRBJ2-5
clone size: once
V gene: TRBV5-1
D gene: TRBD1
CDR3 DNA: TGCGCCAGCGGGCCTTGGGGACAGGGCGACCAAGAGACCCAGTACTTC
CDR3 protein: CASGPWGQGDQETQYF

J gene: TRBJ2-6
clone size: .
V gene: TRBV18
D gene: TRBD1
CDR3 DNA: TGTGCCAGCTCACCAAGCAGGGGGTCTGGGGCCAACGTCCTGACTTTC
CDR3 protein: CASSPSRGSGANVLTF

J gene: TRBJ1-2
clone size: .
V gene: TRBV7-9
D gene: .
CDR3 DNA: TGTGCCAGCAGCTTAGCGGGGGCTACTAACTATGGCTACACCTTC
CDR3 protein: CASSLAGATNYGYTF

J gene: TRBJ1-3
clone size: .
V gene: TRBV5-1
D gene: .
CDR3 DNA: TGCGCCAGCAGCTTGGACAGGGTTTCTGGAAACACCATATATTTT
CDR3 protein: CASSLDRVSGNTIYF

J gene: TRBJ2-5
clone size: .
V gene: TRBV19
D gene: TRBD2
CDR3 DNA: TGTGCCAGTAGTATAATGGGGACTATAGGGGAGACCCAGTACTTC
CDR3 protein: CASSIMGTIGETQYF

J gene: TRBJ1-1
clone size: .
V gene: TRBV5-1
D gene: TRBD1
CDR3 DNA: TGCGCCAGCAGCACACAGGGGATCCTCACTCCGCCGAACACTGAAGCTTTCTTT
CDR3 protein: CASSTQGILTPPNTEAFF

J gene: TRBJ2-5
clone size: many
V gene: TRBV4-2
D gene: TRBD1
CDR3 DNA: TGTGCCAGCAGCAAAGGGACAGGAGTAGAGACCCAGTACTTC
CDR3 protein: CASSKGTGVETQYF

J gene: TRBJ2-2
clone size: .
V gene: TRBV27
D gene: TRBD1
CDR3 DNA: TGTGCCAGCAGCCAGGGGGCCGGGGAGCTGTTTTTT
CDR3 protein: CASSQGAGELFF

J gene: TRBJ1-1
clone size: .
V gene: TRBV30
D gene: .
CDR3 DNA: TGTGCCTGGTCGGACAGATTAAGGTTGGACACTGAAGCTTTCTTT
CDR3 protein: CAWSDRLRLDTEAFF

J gene: TRBJ2-3
clone size: .
V gene: TRBV9
D gene: .
CDR3 DNA: TGTGCCAGCAGCGTAGGCCCGGGCACAGATACGCAGTATTTT
CDR3 protein: CASSVGPGTDTQYF

J gene: TRBJ1-6
clone size: once
V gene: TRBV10-3
D gene: .
CDR3 DNA: TGTGCCACAGGGACAAATCCTAATTCACCCCTCCACTTT
CDR3 protein: CATGTNPNSPLHF

J gene: TRBJ2-7
clone size: .
V gene: TRBV9
D gene: .
CDR3 DNA: TGTGCCAGCAGCAGGGACACAACCTACGAGCAGTACTTC
CDR3 protein: CASSRDTTYEQYF

J gene: TRBJ1-6
clone size: .
V gene: TRBV3-1/TRBV3-2
D gene: TRBD1
CDR3 DNA: TGTGCCAGCAGTCAGAGACAGGGAAATTCACCCCTCCACTTT
CDR3 protein: CASSQRQGNSPLHF

J gene: TRBJ2-3
clone size: once
V gene: TRBV6-5
D gene: .
CDR3 DNA: TGTGCCAGCAGAGCCCTAGGGAGGGATACGCAGTATTTT
CDR3 protein: CASRALGRDTQYF

J gene: TRBJ2-4
clone size: .
V gene: TRBV19
D gene: TRBD1
CDR3 DNA: TGTGCCAGTACCCCCGGACAGGGAAGACACATTCAGTACTTC
CDR3 protein: CASTPGQGRHIQYF